This passage covers 12 T cell receptor beta chains from one sample sequenced in a study of blood T cells in healthy people across ages. Through a sample-barcoded 5' primer and a J-beta primer mix, a second PCR was run for roughly 7 to 11 cycles. Via MiXCR, TCRdb re-called the 5' RACE reads, giving one row per CDR3 protein. The table shows roughly 1.6 million distinct CDR3 sequences, with about 35% occurring only once. The sample taken for sequencing was blood. The receptors here all came from a woman in her twenties or thirties in good health.

The table lists this clonotype with many counts. The chain is built from TRBV27 and TRBJ2-1, with 10 bases aligning to TRBD1. CDR3 length equals 12 residues. After removal of 4 bases from V and 9 bases from J, the junction contained 0 bases not matched to a gene. Germline values: CDR1 MNHEY, CDR2 SMNVEV (reference sequence). The CDR3 DNA sequence: TGTGCCAGCAGTTGGACAGGGGGTGAGCAGTTCTTC. Translated: CASSWTGGEQFF.

This clonotype was detected a few times. The V gene is TRBV9, the J gene TRBJ2-5; 11 bases match TRBD2. The CDR3 runs to 15 residues. V dropped 3 bases and J dropped 5; count of bases not matched to a gene: 6. Germline V lookup: CDR1 SGDLS, CDR2 YYNGEE. The CDR3 loop is CASSALAGGLETQYF. The CDR3 nucleotides read TGTGCCAGCAGCGCCCTAGCGGGAGGTTTGGAGACCCAGTACTTC.

The chain carries TRBV28 and TRBJ2-7; 8 bases agree with TRBD2. From germline, CDR1 is MDHEN and CDR2 SYDVKM. The CDR3 contains 16 residues. V was pared by 3 bases and J by 10 bases, with 17 bases of the junction left unmatched. Here the CDR3 DNA reads TGTGCCAGCAGTTTGGCTCCGGGACTAGACCCATTGGACCAGTACTTC. Its translation is CASSLAPGLDPLDQYF.

This rearrangement joins TRBV5-6 to TRBJ2-5; the D gene is possibly TRBD1 (6 bases). Near its end, the DNA agrees better with TRBJ2-1, so the J call may be wrong. The CDR3 has 16 residues. Germline-derived CDR1 and CDR2 are SGHDT and YYEEEE. CDR3 protein: CASSRTEIGGQETQFF. The CDR3, as DNA: TGTGCCAGCAGCCGAACGGAGATTGGGGGCCAAGAGACCCAGTTCTTC.

The V call is TRBV29-1, the J call TRBJ2-7; D possibly corresponds to TRBD1 (6 bases). This CDR3 comprises 14 residues. Germline loops: CDR1 SQVTM, CDR2 ANQGSEA. Trimming shortened V by 7 bases and J by 2 bases, and 18 bases separated the two germline ends. In nucleotides, the CDR3 is TGCAGCGCTGACGTAGCAGGGGCCCCCTACGAGCAGTACTTC. Encoded protein: CSADVAGAPYEQYF.

The V call is TRBV2, the J call TRBJ2-4; D possibly uses TRBD1 or TRBD2 (5 bases each). The closer fit of TRBJ2-7 to the DNA end suggests the J call may be wrong. CDR1 SNHLY and CDR2 FYNNEI come from the germline V gene. The CDR3 spans 13 residues. The CDR3 spells CASTVREFYEQYF. The CDR3 DNA is TGTGCCAGCACTGTCAGGGAGTTCTACGAGCAGTACTTC.

The chain links TRBV5-1 to TRBJ1-5; TRBD1 might be the D (5 bases). Trimming pared 0 bases from V and 7 bases from J, leaving 17 bases between. CDR1 and CDR2 from the germline V gene are SGHRS and YFSETQ. This CDR3 has 16 amino acids. CDR3 nucleotides: TGCGCCAGCAGCTTGGGGGGCGACGGAGTATGGCAGCCCCAGCATTTT. It specifies CASSLGGDGVWQPQHF.

This clonotype has just a few counts. CDR3 nucleotides: TGCAGTGCCAAGCCTGGGTCAATTACCTACGAGCAGTACTTC. It translates to CSAKPGSITYEQYF. This chain links TRBV20-1 with TRBJ2-7, with D hard to call. V dropped 6 bases and J dropped 2 bases, with 17 bases sitting between them. Germline V gene data show CDR1 as DFQATT and CDR2 as SNEGSKA (reference sequence). The CDR3 extends over 14 amino acids.

This clonotype has a handful of counts. The chain has TRBV27 and TRBJ2-1; 7 bases are a match to TRBD1. V lost 6 bases, J lost 5 bases, and 16 bases stayed unmatched. The CDR3 contains 17 residues. Germline CDR1 reads MNHEY; CDR2 reads SMNVEV (reference sequence). The CDR3 protein is CASSPLPTGWDNNEQFF. In DNA form, the CDR3 reads TGTGCCAGCAGCCCACTCCCGACAGGGTGGGACAACAATGAGCAGTTCTTC.

In DNA form, the CDR3 reads TGTGCCAGCAGTGAAGGGGCGGATCCCTACAATGAGCAGTTCTTC. As protein: CASSEGADPYNEQFF. The rearrangement links TRBV6-1 to TRBJ2-1, with D unclear. This CDR3 has 15 amino acids. Trimming left V 1 base short and J 2 bases short, with 9 bases between. Germline loops: CDR1 MNHNS, CDR2 SASEGT.

V and J are TRBV20-1 and TRBJ1-1; 7 positions agree with TRBD1. With V trimmed by 3 bases and J by 1 base, 5 bases remained unmatched. This CDR3 has 14 residues. Germline-derived CDR1 and CDR2 are DFQATT and SNEGSKA (reference sequence). CDR3 amino acids: CSARGGQKNTEAFF. CDR3 bases: TGCAGTGCTAGGGGGGGACAGAAGAACACTGAAGCTTTCTTT.

V gene TRBV5-1 combines with J gene TRBJ2-1, with 14 bases lining up with TRBD2. The CDR3 covers 16 residues. J lost 9 bases, V lost 5 bases, and 10 bases had no gene match. Germline V gene sequence: CDR1 SGHRS, CDR2 YFSETQ. Here the CDR3 DNA reads TGCGCCAGCAGTTATAACCCGGGACTAGCGGGAGTTGAGCAGTTCTTC. Its translation is CASSYNPGLAGVEQFF.